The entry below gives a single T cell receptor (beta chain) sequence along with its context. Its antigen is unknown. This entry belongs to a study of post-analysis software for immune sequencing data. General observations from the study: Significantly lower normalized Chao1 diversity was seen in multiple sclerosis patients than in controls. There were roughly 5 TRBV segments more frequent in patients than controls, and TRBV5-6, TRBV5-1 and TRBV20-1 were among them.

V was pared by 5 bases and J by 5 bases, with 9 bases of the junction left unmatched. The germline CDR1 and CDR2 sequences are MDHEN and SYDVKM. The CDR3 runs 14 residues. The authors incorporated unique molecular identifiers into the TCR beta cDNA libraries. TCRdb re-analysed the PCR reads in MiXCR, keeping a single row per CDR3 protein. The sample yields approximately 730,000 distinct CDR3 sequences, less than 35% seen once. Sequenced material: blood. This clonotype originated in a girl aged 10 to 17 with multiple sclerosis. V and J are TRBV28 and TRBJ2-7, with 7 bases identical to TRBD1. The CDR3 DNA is TGTGCCAGCAGTAGGACAGGCGATTTGAACGAGCAGTACTTC. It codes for CASSRTGDLNEQYF.